This TCR beta chain derives from a study of cytomegalovirus exposure and HLA in healthy donors. The wider study: HLA-typed donors were the source of 83 million or so unique TCRs, which an early data release held.

Primers included in the PCR were 60 Vbeta and 13 Jbeta primers. As processed by the authors: As a later analysis found, there were around 86 million unique TCR beta chains, of which around 10 million were shared. Assay used: immunoSEQ multiplex PCR; TCRdb lists only in-frame clones, some missing. Clonal size and the V and J genes are those of that table, whereas D and trimming came from the DNA. This table has some 100,000 clones, around three quarters appearing once. This CDR3 contains 17 residues. CDR1 and CDR2 (germline): SNHLY, FYNNEI. With V trimmed by 4 bases and J by 9 bases, 17 bases remained unmatched. Regarding the study as a whole: Later analysis identified a missense DCLRE1C variant that was linked to TCR beta V- and J-gene trimming. Follow-up analysis seemed to connect common viral pathogens with several of the most significant clusters identified.

Worth noting for this clone: What it binds is not known.

Sequenced: PBMCs. The receptor's source is a female donor in good health and CMV-seropositive. V gene TRBV2 combines with J gene TRBJ2-1, with 8 bases fitting TRBD1. DNA for the CDR3: TGTGCCAGCAGTGGCCGGATGACAGGGGCCCTTAAGGGTGAGCAGTTCTTC. Protein: CASSGRMTGALKGEQFF. Variable domain in full (rest from reference TRBV2 and TRBJ2-1): EPEVTQTPSHQVTQMGQEVILRCVPISNHLYFYWYRQILGQKVEFLVSFYNNEISEKSEIFDDQFSVERPDGSNFTLKIRSTKLEDSAMYFCASSGRMTGALKGEQFFGPGTRLTVL.